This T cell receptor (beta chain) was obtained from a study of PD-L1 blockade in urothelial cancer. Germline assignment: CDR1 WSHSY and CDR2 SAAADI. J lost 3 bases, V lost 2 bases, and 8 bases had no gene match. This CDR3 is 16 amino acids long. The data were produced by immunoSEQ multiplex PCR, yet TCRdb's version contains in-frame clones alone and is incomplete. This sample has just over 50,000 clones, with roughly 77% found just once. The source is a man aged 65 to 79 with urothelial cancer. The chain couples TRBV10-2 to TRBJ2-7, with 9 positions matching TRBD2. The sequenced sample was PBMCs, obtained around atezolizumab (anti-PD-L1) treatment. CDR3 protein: CASSEGRASGDYEQYF. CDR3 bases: TGCGCCAGCAGTGAGGGGAGGGCTAGCGGGGACTACGAGCAGTACTTC.